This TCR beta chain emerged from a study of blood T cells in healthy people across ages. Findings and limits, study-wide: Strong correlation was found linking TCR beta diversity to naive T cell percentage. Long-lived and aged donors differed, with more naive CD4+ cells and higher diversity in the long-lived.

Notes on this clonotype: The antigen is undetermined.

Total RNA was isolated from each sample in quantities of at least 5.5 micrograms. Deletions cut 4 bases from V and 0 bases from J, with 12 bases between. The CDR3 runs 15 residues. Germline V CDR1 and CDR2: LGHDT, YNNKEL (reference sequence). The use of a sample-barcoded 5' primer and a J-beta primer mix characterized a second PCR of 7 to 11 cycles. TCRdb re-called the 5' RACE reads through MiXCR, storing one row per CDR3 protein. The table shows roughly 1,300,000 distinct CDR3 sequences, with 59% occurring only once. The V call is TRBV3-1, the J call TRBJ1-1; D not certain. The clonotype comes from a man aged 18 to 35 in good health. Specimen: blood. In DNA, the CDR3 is TGTGCCAGCAGCCCGACGACAAACATGAACACTGAAGCTTTCTTT. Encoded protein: CASSPTTNMNTEAFF.